One sample yielded the 24 T cell receptor beta chains listed below, sequenced in a study of a mutant IDH1 vaccine in newly diagnosed glioma. The protocol was immunoSEQ multiplex PCR, while the TCRdb copy is restricted to in-frame clones and leaves out a portion. Of about 42,000 clones listed, roughly 88% are singletons. These receptors are not linked to any known antigen. The time point is: week 5, during vaccination. What each vaccine dose contained was 300 ug of mutant IDH1 20-mer peptide, accompanied by topical imiquimod. The sample was PBMCs, taken from a glioma patient whose treatment included an IDH1 peptide vaccine. All receptors derive from a man aged 40-55 years with glioma.

This clone is a singleton in its sample. CDR3 DNA: TGCAGCGTTGACGCGGGGGGGCGGGAGACCCAGTACTTC. Translated, it gives CSVDAGGRETQYF. This chain uses TRBV29-1 with TRBJ2-5; 9 bases are a match to TRBD2. Germline V gene sequence: CDR1 SQVTM, CDR2 ANQGSEA. This CDR3 has 13 amino acids. J lost 5 bases, V lost 3 bases, and 4 bases had no gene match.

The chain recombines TRBV5-4 with TRBJ2-7; D gene uncertain. The germline V gene has CDR1 SGHNT and CDR2 YYREEE (reference sequence). V lost 0 bases and J lost 2, with 9 bases in between. This CDR3 is 14 amino acids long. Here the CDR3 DNA reads TGTGCCAGCAGCTTGGACGGTCCTCCCTACGAGCAGTACTTC. It translates to CASSLDGPPYEQYF.

This chain uses TRBV27 with TRBJ1-5; 9 positions agree with TRBD1. This CDR3 is built from 14 residues. Looked up from germline, CDR1 is MNHEY and CDR2 is SMNVEV (reference sequence). The trim removed 3 bases at V and 7 bases at J, leaving 4 bases unmatched. Written as DNA, the CDR3 is TGTGCCAGCAGTTTCTGGACAGGGGCCCAGCCCCAGCATTTT. Its translation is CASSFWTGAQPQHF.

The chain couples TRBV2 to TRBJ2-7; 8 bases line up with TRBD2. The CDR3 runs to 14 residues. The junction had 9 bases not matched to a gene; V was cut back by 7 bases and J by 4 bases. CDR1 is SNHLY and CDR2 is FYNNEI in the germline V gene. This CDR3 is CASTPRAGGYEQYF. As DNA, the CDR3 is TGTGCCAGCACTCCTCGGGCGGGAGGTTACGAGCAGTACTTC. Complete variable domain (other parts from reference TRBV2 and TRBJ2-7): EPEVTQTPSHQVTQMGQEVILRCVPISNHLYFYWYRQILGQKVEFLVSFYNNEISEKSEIFDDQFSVERPDGSNFTLKIRSTKLEDSAMYFCASTPRAGGYEQYFGPGTRLTVT.

The chain has TRBV9 and TRBJ2-7, with 9 bases that match TRBD1. V lost 4 bases, J lost 3 bases, and 11 bases stayed unmatched. The CDR3 covers 16 residues. CDR1 and CDR2 (germline): SGDLS, YYNGEE. As DNA, the CDR3 is TGTGCCAGCAGCCCAGGGACAGGGATTCGACGCTACGAGCAGTACTTC. Translated, it gives CASSPGTGIRRYEQYF. The complete variable domain, with remaining parts taken from reference TRBV9 and TRBJ2-7, reads DSGVTQTPKHLITATGQRVTLRCSPRSGDLSVYWYQQSLDQGLQFLIQYYNGEERAKGNILERFSAQQFPDLHSELNLSSLELGDSALYFCASSPGTGIRRYEQYFGPGTRLTVT.

This chain uses TRBV5-1 with TRBJ2-1; D remains unclear. V shed 0 bases and J shed 8 bases, with 12 bases lying between them. The CDR3 spans 14 residues. From germline, CDR1 is SGHRS and CDR2 YFSETQ. The CDR3 coding sequence is TGCGCCAGCAGCTTGGCCGCTGACTTGGATGAGCAGTTCTTC. Translating it yields CASSLAADLDEQFF.

This chain connects TRBV9 to TRBJ2-7; perhaps TRBD1 as D (5 bases). The CDR3 is made up of 15 amino acids. Trimming pared 3 bases from V and 6 bases from J, leaving 19 bases between. CDR1 SGDLS and CDR2 YYNGEE come from the germline V gene. The CDR3 DNA sequence: TGTGCCAGCAGCGAGGGGTCCGTCCGCCGCCCCGAGCAGTACTTC. It encodes CASSEGSVRRPEQYF.

The chain carries TRBV5-1 and TRBJ2-3; D is unclear. The CDR3 is made up of 12 amino acids. The germline gives CDR1 SGHRS, CDR2 YFSETQ. V lost 2 bases and J lost 2, with 3 bases in between. For the CDR3, the DNA is TGCGCCAGCAGCTTCCCCACAGATACGCAGTATTTT. Its protein is CASSFPTDTQYF.

This chain uses TRBV2 with TRBJ1-3; D may be TRBD1 (6 bases). Trimming took 4 bases from V and 1 from J, leaving 8 bases between them. This CDR3 has 14 amino acids. The germline gives CDR1 SNHLY, CDR2 FYNNEI. CDR3: CASSATGSGNTIYF. In DNA form, the CDR3 reads TGTGCCAGCAGTGCTACAGGGTCTGGAAACACCATATATTTT. The full variable domain, its missing parts supplied by reference TRBV2 and TRBJ1-3, is EPEVTQTPSHQVTQMGQEVILRCVPISNHLYFYWYRQILGQKVEFLVSFYNNEISEKSEIFDDQFSVERPDGSNFTLKIRSTKLEDSAMYFCASSATGSGNTIYFGEGSWLTVV.

The CDR3 region has the DNA TGTGCCAGCAGCCCGGACTGGAAAAACATTCAGTACTTC. It encodes CASSPDWKNIQYF. The chain links TRBV5-4 to TRBJ2-4; a weak D match, TRBD2 (5 bases). V lost 4 bases and J 4 bases, leaving 9 bases between the germline ends. CDR1 SGHNT and CDR2 YYREEE come from the germline V gene (reference sequence). CDR3 length equals 13 residues.

This clone was detected only once. The chain recombines TRBV29-1 with TRBJ2-4; TRBD1 is a possible D gene (5 bases). V lost 4 bases, J lost 9 bases, and 10 bases lay in between. The CDR3 totals 11 residues. Germline CDR1 and CDR2: SQVTM and ANQGSEA. CDR3 DNA: TGCAGCGTTGGCCAGGGTGGCATTCAGTACTTC. Its translation: CSVGQGGIQYF.

The chain combines TRBV7-9 with TRBJ2-3; D is ambiguous. Germline-derived CDR1 and CDR2 are SEHNR and FQNEAQ (reference sequence). Trimming left V 5 bases short and J 7 bases short, with 13 bases between. The CDR3 runs 13 residues. CDR3: CASSPTSAYTQYF. CDR3 sequence (DNA): TGTGCCAGCAGCCCAACATCTGCTTATACGCAGTATTTT. The full variable domain, rest sourced from reference TRBV7-9 and TRBJ2-3, is DTGVSQNPRHKITKRGQNVTFRCDPISEHNRLYWYRQTLGQGPEFLTYFQNEAQLEKSRLLSDRFSAERPKGSFSTLEIQRTEQGDSAMYLCASSPTSAYTQYFGPGTRLTVL.

V usage is TRBV11-1 and J usage is TRBJ2-7; the D gene is possibly TRBD2 (6 bases). CDR3 length: 14 amino acids. Germline values: CDR1 SGHAT, CDR2 FQDESV (reference sequence). V lost 5 bases and J lost 2, with 13 bases in between. Written as DNA, the CDR3 is TGTGCCAGCAGCCGCCGTCGGGAGCCCTACGAGCAGTACTTC. It encodes CASSRRREPYEQYF.

This clone showed up just once. The gene calls are TRBV5-6 and TRBJ2-5; TRBD2 matches at 8 bases. Germline-derived CDR1 and CDR2 are SGHDT and YYEEEE. The trim removed 7 bases at V and 2 bases at J, leaving 10 bases unmatched. The CDR3 length is 15 residues. CDR3 coding DNA: TGTGCCAGCGGATACCTTAGCGGGGAGCAAGAGACCCAGTACTTC. Its protein product is CASGYLSGEQETQYF.

V is TRBV7-9 and J is TRBJ1-2; D is unclear. Germline V gene sequence: CDR1 SEHNR, CDR2 FQNEAQ (reference sequence). Trimming removed 5 bases from V and 4 bases from J, with 11 bases in between. This CDR3 spans 13 amino acids. In DNA, the CDR3 is TGTGCCAGCAGCAAAACTGAACTCTATGGCTACACCTTC. It is translated as CASSKTELYGYTF.

The chain links TRBV14 to TRBJ1-2, with 8 bases that match TRBD1. Trimming at V came to 3 bases and at J to 7 bases, leaving 13 bases not matched to a gene. CDR1 is SGHDN and CDR2 is FVKESK in the germline V gene. The CDR3 covers 16 residues. The chain's CDR3 is CASSHWGTGSLAGYTF. The CDR3 DNA sequence: TGTGCCAGCAGCCATTGGGGGACAGGATCACTAGCTGGCTACACCTTC.

The chain joins TRBV18 to TRBJ2-7; 7 nucleotides align to TRBD2. The CDR3 sequence is 16 residues long. Looked up from germline, CDR1 is KGHSH and CDR2 is LQKENI. V lost 2 bases and J lost 0; bases outside the gene matches: 7. The CDR3 DNA reads as TGTGCCAGCTCACCAGGGGCTAGCGGAAACTCCTACGAGCAGTACTTC. This encodes CASSPGASGNSYEQYF.

The rearrangement uses TRBV6-5 and TRBJ1-2; D perhaps matches TRBD1 (6 bases). The CDR3 contains 16 residues. V gave up 0 bases and J gave up 4 bases, with 15 bases separating them. Germline V gene lookup returns CDR1 MNHEY and CDR2 SVGAGI. CDR3 DNA sequence: TGTGCCAGCAGTTACTCGGCCGGGGGCCAGACCTATGGCTACACCTTC. Translating it yields CASSYSAGGQTYGYTF.

The chain has TRBV7-3 and TRBJ2-1; tentatively, D is TRBD1 or TRBD2 (6 bases each). This CDR3 has 15 residues. Germline lookup yields CDR1 SGHTA and CDR2 FQGTGA. Trimming pared 5 bases from V and 7 bases from J, leaving 18 bases between. The CDR3 sequence is CASSPAGHRANEQFF. The CDR3 DNA reads TGTGCCAGCAGCCCCGCGGGGCACAGGGCAAATGAGCAGTTCTTC.

The chain employs TRBV28 and TRBJ1-3; no reliable D call. With 1 base removed from V and 4 bases from J, the gap between germline ends came to 8 bases. Germline values: CDR1 MDHEN, CDR2 SYDVKM. CDR3 length: 14 residues. The CDR3 sequence: CASSLSQPGNTIYF. In nucleotides, the CDR3 is TGTGCCAGCAGTTTATCACAGCCAGGAAACACCATATATTTT. Looking up the rest from reference TRBV28 and TRBJ1-3 gives the full variable domain: DVKVTQSSRYLVKRTGEKVFLECVQDMDHENMFWYRQDPGLGLRLIYFSYDVKMKEKGDIPEGYSVSREKKERFSLILESASTNQTSMYLCASSLSQPGNTIYFGEGSWLTVV.

The J gene is TRBJ1-2, the V gene TRBV6-5; D is possibly TRBD1 (5 bases). CDR1 MNHEY and CDR2 SVGAGI come from the germline V gene. Trimming removed 8 bases at V and 6 bases at J, with 22 bases between. The CDR3 spans 15 residues. CDR3 amino acids: CASWGSLGKLNGYTF. In DNA, the CDR3 is TGTGCCAGCTGGGGGAGCTTAGGGAAACTGAATGGCTACACCTTC.

The chain links TRBV19 to TRBJ2-7, with D tentatively TRBD1 (5 bases). The CDR3 is made up of 14 amino acids. Trimming left V 3 bases short and J 4 bases short, with 13 bases between. Looked up from germline, CDR1 is LNHDA and CDR2 is SQIVND (reference sequence). This CDR3 is CASSIGQGWYEQYF. The CDR3 DNA is TGTGCCAGTAGTATTGGGCAGGGTTGGTACGAGCAGTACTTC. The whole variable domain, remainder taken from reference TRBV19 and TRBJ2-7, is DGGITQSPKYLFRKEGQNVTLSCEQNLNHDAMYWYRQDPGQGLRLIYYSQIVNDFQKGDIAEGYSVSREKKESFPLTVTSAQKNPTAFYLCASSIGQGWYEQYFGPGTRLTVT.

The chain couples TRBV5-1 to TRBJ1-2; a possible D gene is TRBD1 (6 bases). Deletions cut 5 bases from V and 8 bases from J, with 22 bases between. Looked up from germline, CDR1 is SGHRS and CDR2 is YFSETQ. The CDR3 has 15 amino acids. CDR3 nucleotides: TGCGCCAGCAGACCCTTCGGACAGCCCTCCTTAGGCTACACCTTC. Amino acid sequence: CASRPFGQPSLGYTF.

V and J are TRBV2 and TRBJ1-5, with D maybe TRBD1 (6 bases). The CDR3 spans 14 residues. Germline V gene data show CDR1 as SNHLY and CDR2 as FYNNEI. Trimming removed 5 bases from V and 7 bases from J, with 15 bases in between. The CDR3 DNA sequence: TGTGCCAGCAGTCATCGACAGGTGGGACAGCCCCAGCATTTT. Residues: CASSHRQVGQPQHF. Full variable domain (outside the CDR3, taken from reference TRBV2 and TRBJ1-5): EPEVTQTPSHQVTQMGQEVILRCVPISNHLYFYWYRQILGQKVEFLVSFYNNEISEKSEIFDDQFSVERPDGSNFTLKIRSTKLEDSAMYFCASSHRQVGQPQHFGDGTRLSIL.